The following is a TCR beta chain sequence with its context. This clonotype has ten or more counts. The antigen it recognizes is unknown. Per-base quality was not reported, and no clone a single base away is much larger than it. From the cysteine up to the phenylalanine, the CDR3 has a length of 16 residues. Only the CDR3 DNA is retained, 48 bases long and in frame from the first base. Cut back by 3 bases and 1 base, the V and J ends lie 13 bases apart. Sequences SGHRS (CDR1) and YFSETQ (CDR2) are obtained from the germline V gene. The sample was run on an Illumina HiSeq 2500. Quantitative 5'-RACE with molecular barcodes was used to prepare TCR beta libraries. In the paper's pipeline: A new computational method based on a probabilistic model of VDJ rearrangement was used to identify disease-linked TCR variants. The public sequencing data were trimmed at Q25 with fastp and processed into clonotypes with MiXCR by TCRdb, which kept only in-frame beta chains. Each record represents a unique CDR3 protein, reported with the most common genes and DNA among its rows. The V and J calls come from TCRdb's annotation, not from the publication. In all, the sample holds approximately 540,000 distinct CDR3 sequences, and about 13% of those were seen once. Approximately 6.2% of the sample lies in the top ten.

The sample comes from a study of CD8 T cells in ankylosing spondylitis (dated by TCRdb to about 2017). Notes on the research overall: The study profiled T cell receptor beta repertoires in healthy donors and ankylosing spondylitis patients to find disease-linked TCR variants. The full study cohort was made up of 25 to 30 ankylosing spondylitis patients and 108 healthy donors. Samples of peripheral blood were taken, and for ankylosing spondylitis patients, synovial fluid was collected as well.

What the research found in general, with its limitations: Some motif variants were previously reported in synovial fluid and blood of reactive arthritis patients, suggesting common disease-initiation mechanisms. A TCR beta motif of about eight highly homologous amino acid variants appeared characteristic of blood from ankylosing spondylitis patients. The disease-linked clones had a CD8+ phenotype and were found at relatively low frequencies in peripheral blood. The disease-linked clones were reported as significantly enriched in matched synovial fluid samples from ankylosing spondylitis patients.

This TCR derives from a male donor with ankylosing spondylitis. The chain was built from TRBV5-1 and TRBJ2-2; the D gene is possibly TRBD2, with 5 bases matching. Material: blood, either unsorted or a sorted T cell fraction (not recorded which). The bases are TGCGCCAGCAGCTCGTCCGGAGGTCTGAACACCGGGGAGCTGTTTTTT. Its coded protein is CASSSSGGLNTGELFF. The full variable domain, completed from the reference TRBV5-1 and TRBJ2-2 proteins outside the CDR3, reads KAGVTQTPRYLIKTRGQQVTLSCSPISGHRSVSWYQQTPGQGLQFLFEYFSETQRNKGNFPGRFSGRQFSNSRSEMNVSTLELGDSALYLCASSSSGGLNTGELFFGEGSRLTVL.